This TCR beta chain originates from a study of blood T cell repertoires in COVID-19. Study in general: There were acute and convalescent COVID-19 samples, and they came from the United States, Italy and Spain. Sources were T cells, B-cell-depleted T cells, or PBMCs; the material itself was cDNA or gDNA.

This CDR3 spans 16 amino acids. V lost 5 bases, J lost 5 bases, and 11 bases stayed unmatched. In germline, CDR1 is MDHEN, CDR2 SYDVKM. Original analysis: Amplified reference gene primers provided the basis for estimating nucleated cell counts. Sequencing used immunoSEQ multiplex PCR; TCRdb keeps in-frame clones, though not all of them. Clone size and the V and J calls come from that table; the DNA yielded D and trimming. The sample has 45,000 or so clones, almost 90% seen once. V is TRBV28 and J is TRBJ2-5; 10 bases agree with TRBD1. This TCR derives from a human donor in a cohort sampled during active COVID-19. Sequenced: peripheral blood. The chain's CDR3 is CASSRPSDRGGETQYF. The CDR3 nucleotides are TGTGCCAGCAGTCGCCCTTCGGACAGGGGGGGGGAGACCCAGTACTTC.